This T cell receptor beta chain was identified during a study of cytomegalovirus exposure and HLA in healthy donors. At the level of the study: Ancestry clustering placed more than 65% of more than 350 genotyped donors in the Caucasian-associated cluster.

The PCR had 60 Vbeta and 13 Jbeta primers. TCRdb's copy holds only in-frame clones and misses some; the assay was immunoSEQ multiplex PCR. The table has some 120,000 clones, 70% to 85% seen once. In this sample, this clone turned up a few times. Its antigen is undetermined. Overall study findings and caveats: The classifier, whose performance was assessed in both the original and validation cohorts, reportedly diagnosed cytomegalovirus status with high specificity and sensitivity. A later analysis found most CMV-associated TCR beta chains apparently HLA-restricted. It emerged from a later analysis that several of the most significant clusters appeared to be linked to common viral pathogens.

CDR3 length: 14 amino acids. The germline V gene has CDR1 MDHEN and CDR2 SYDVKM. V was pared by 5 bases and J by 2 bases, with 12 bases between. This receptor was taken from a woman in her 50s in good health and CMV-seronegative. The sequencing sample was made of PBMCs. J is TRBJ1-1 and V is TRBV28; possibly TRBD1 for D (5 bases). The CDR3 bases are TGTGCCAGCAGTCCAAGACAGTATAACACTGAAGCTTTCTTT. Encoded protein: CASSPRQYNTEAFF.